This T cell receptor (beta chain) stems from a study of a mutant IDH1 vaccine in newly diagnosed glioma. Across the study: Patients under treatment included roughly 60% males and approximately 38% females and had a mean age of approximately 40 years.

Time point meaning: baseline, week 1 (first vaccination visit). Treatment of the sample: pre-vaccination baseline after standard-of-care therapy. This CDR3 has 13 amino acids. The table came from immunoSEQ multiplex PCR; TCRdb's copy has only in-frame clones and leaves some out. The repertoire has 30,000 to 35,000 clones, more than 70% of them found once; the top ten carry roughly 10%. The sequencing used peripheral blood mononuclear cells (PBMCs), collected from a glioma patient treated with radiotherapy, temozolomide or both. The chain is built from TRBV7-5 and TRBJ2-7. TRBV7-5 is reported as a pseudogene. The TCR comes from a man aged 50 to 60 with glioma. Some clones in this sample may be carry-over from other donors' samples. This CDR3 reads CARGGLAIHEQYF. In DNA, the CDR3 is TGTGCCAGAGGGGGGCTAGCGATACACGAGCAGTACTTC.